What follows are 23 T cell receptor beta chains derived from one specimen sequenced in a study of shared clonotypes between healthy human individuals. Clones were read by immunoSEQ multiplex PCR, and TCRdb kept only the in-frame ones, dropping some. In the table there are approximately 1,500,000 clones, 95% to 99% of which are singletons. Source material: naive CD4+ T cells sorted from blood. Specified subset: CD45RA+ positively selected. These receptors were obtained from a man aged 25 to 40 in good health.

As DNA, the CDR3 is TGTGCCAGCAGCAAAGCCCTAGCGGGATTATGGGATACGCAGTATTTT. It yields the protein CASSKALAGLWDTQYF. The V call is TRBV9, the J call TRBJ2-3; 9 bases match TRBD2. The CDR3 covers 16 residues. Germline CDR1 and CDR2: SGDLS and YYNGEE. Trimming at V came to 4 bases and at J to 6 bases, leaving 12 bases not matched to a gene.

The count of this clone is one. This chain links TRBV11-1 with TRBJ2-3; D gene ambiguous. With 4 bases removed from V and 4 bases from J, the gap between germline ends came to 9 bases. Germline loops: CDR1 SGHAT, CDR2 FQDESV (reference sequence). The CDR3 runs 13 residues. DNA for the CDR3: TGTGCCAGCAGCTCCCGCGACGCAGATACGCAGTATTTT. It encodes CASSSRDADTQYF.

The chain links TRBV2 to TRBJ2-2; D perhaps matches TRBD2 (5 bases). This CDR3 comprises 13 residues. Germline CDR1 is SNHLY and CDR2 is FYNNEI. V was trimmed by 4 bases and J by 5 bases, leaving 8 bases between them. The CDR3 bases are TGTGCCAGCAGTGTTGAGGGAACCGGGGAGCTGTTTTTT. This sequence encodes CASSVEGTGELFF.

The chain joins TRBV2 to TRBJ1-2; tentative D call: TRBD1 (6 bases). This CDR3 region has 14 residues. V dropped 8 bases and J dropped 7 bases, with 20 bases sitting between them. Germline loops: CDR1 SNHLY, CDR2 FYNNEI. DNA of the CDR3: TGTGCCAGCGATCATGGGGACACACCATTTGGCTACACCTTC. Translated, it gives CASDHGDTPFGYTF.

The V call is TRBV4-1, the J call TRBJ1-4, with D hard to call. CDR3 length: 15 residues. V lost 1 base to trimming and J lost 0 bases, with 6 bases between them. The germline V gene has CDR1 MGHRA and CDR2 YSYEKL. In DNA form, the CDR3 reads TGCGCCAGCAGCCAAGCAGGTGCAACTAATGAAAAACTGTTTTTT. Translated, it gives CASSQAGATNEKLFF.

V gene TRBV18 combines with J gene TRBJ2-2, with 9 bases lining up with TRBD2. V was pared by 4 bases and J by 1 base, with 7 bases of the junction left unmatched. Per germline, CDR1 KGHSH and CDR2 LQKENI. The CDR3 spans 17 residues. CDR3 coding DNA: TGTGCCAGCTCACTACCGGGACTAGCTGTGAACACCGGGGAGCTGTTTTTT. Protein product: CASSLPGLAVNTGELFF.

The rearrangement links TRBV5-1 to TRBJ2-1, with D possibly TRBD1 on 6 matching bases. There are 15 residues in the CDR3. Per the germline V gene, CDR1 is SGHRS and CDR2 is YFSETQ. V was trimmed by 0 bases and J by 2 bases, leaving 9 bases between them. CDR3 sequence: CASSLATGPYNEQFF. The DNA of the CDR3 is TGCGCCAGCAGCTTGGCGACAGGCCCCTACAATGAGCAGTTCTTC.

The chain is built from TRBV7-2 and TRBJ2-7, with 7 bases identical to TRBD2. This CDR3 contains 15 residues. In germline, CDR1 is SGHTA, CDR2 FQGNSA. J was trimmed by 6 bases and V by 3 bases; bases with no gene match: 11. The CDR3: CASSLYGRAVSEQYF. The CDR3, as DNA: TGTGCCAGCAGCTTGTATGGGAGGGCCGTCAGCGAGCAGTACTTC.

This sequence joins TRBV19 and TRBJ1-1, with TRBD1 as a possible D gene (5 bases). V dropped 4 bases and J dropped 0 bases, with 15 bases sitting between them. CDR3 length equals 16 residues. Germline V gene lookup returns CDR1 LNHDA and CDR2 SQIVND (reference sequence). The DNA for the CDR3 is TGTGCCAGTAGTACCGACAGTTCAATCATGAACACTGAAGCTTTCTTT. Translation gives CASSTDSSIMNTEAFF.

This chain uses TRBV20-1 with TRBJ2-5; TRBD2 is a possible D gene (5 bases). Germline V gives CDR1 DFQATT, CDR2 SNEGSKA (reference sequence). This CDR3 contains 11 residues. Trimming removed 6 bases at V and 5 bases at J, with 10 bases between. CDR3 protein: CSAPRRETQYF. CDR3 nucleotides: TGCAGTGCCCCGAGGAGGGAGACCCAGTACTTC.

The chain's CDR3 is CASSVPSTSGRSTGELFF. The CDR3 nucleotides are TGTGCCAGCAGCGTACCCTCGACTAGCGGGAGATCCACCGGGGAGCTGTTTTTT. This chain connects TRBV9 to TRBJ2-2; 12 nucleotides match TRBD2. This CDR3 has 18 residues. Trimming took 1 base from V and 4 from J; bases not matched to a gene: 8. Germline CDR1 reads SGDLS; CDR2 reads YYNGEE.

CDR3 region: CASSVGKERNTEAFF. The DNA of the CDR3 is TGTGCCAGCAGCGTAGGGAAGGAGAGGAACACTGAAGCTTTCTTT. V usage is TRBV9 and J usage is TRBJ1-1; D gene ambiguous. This CDR3 comprises 15 residues. Germline V CDR1 and CDR2: SGDLS, YYNGEE. V dropped 0 bases and J dropped 1 base, with 10 bases sitting between them.

The CDR3 protein is CASSQGQELVNEQFF. CDR3 in DNA: TGCGCCAGCAGCCAAGGACAGGAATTGGTCAATGAGCAGTTCTTC. This chain links TRBV4-3 with TRBJ2-1, with D maybe TRBD1 (6 bases). The CDR3 sequence is 15 residues long. In germline, CDR1 is LGHNA, CDR2 YSLEER. The germline V and J ends were trimmed by 1 base and 6 bases, with 13 bases remaining between them.

The count of this clone is one. The chain combines TRBV6-1 with TRBJ1-1; D remains ambiguous. V lost 2 bases to trimming and J lost 2 bases, with 9 bases between them. Germline assignment: CDR1 MNHNS and CDR2 SASEGT. This CDR3 region has 14 residues. CDR3 loop: CASSEHVRNTEAFF. CDR3 bases: TGTGCCAGCAGTGAACACGTCCGAAACACTGAAGCTTTCTTT.

V and J are TRBV7-8 and TRBJ1-2; the match to TRBD1 covers 9 bases. This CDR3 has 18 amino acids. V trimming: 0 bases; J trimming: 8 bases; junction bases outside the gene matches: 16. Germline V gene data show CDR1 as SGHVS and CDR2 as FQNEAQ. CDR3 DNA sequence: TGTGCCAGCAGCTTAGCGCTTTTTGGTACAGGGGGCGCGCGGGGCTACACCTTC. Protein sequence: CASSLALFGTGGARGYTF.

The chain links TRBV25-1 to TRBJ2-7; no clear D gene. Germline V gene sequence: CDR1 MGHDK, CDR2 SYGVNS. Deletions cut 7 bases from V and 0 bases from J, with 10 bases between. The CDR3 loop spans 13 amino acids. The CDR3 spells CASTSMSSYEQYF. The CDR3 DNA sequence: TGTGCCAGCACGAGTATGAGCTCCTACGAGCAGTACTTC.

This clone occurred once. This rearrangement joins TRBV4-1 to TRBJ2-1; the D gene is possibly TRBD1 (5 bases). CDR3 size: 20 residues. V lost 0 bases, J lost 0 bases, and 21 bases lay in between. Germline loops: CDR1 MGHRA, CDR2 YSYEKL. This CDR3 is CASSQDPDNSFLSSYNEQFF. Here the CDR3 DNA reads TGCGCCAGCAGCCAAGATCCGGACAACAGCTTTCTTAGCTCCTACAATGAGCAGTTCTTC.

This chain joins TRBV28 and TRBJ2-1, with 7 bases aligning to TRBD2. The CDR3 loop spans 15 amino acids. From germline, CDR1 is MDHEN and CDR2 SYDVKM. Unmatched junction bases numbered 7, after V lost 3 bases and J lost 5 bases. CDR3 sequence (DNA): TGTGCCAGCAGTTTGTTCGCGGGAGTAGACAATGAGCAGTTCTTC. Its protein is CASSLFAGVDNEQFF.

DNA for the CDR3: TGTGCCAGCAACAGGGGGAGAAGCAATCAGCCCCAGCATTTT. It is translated as CASNRGRSNQPQHF. V and J are TRBV19 and TRBJ1-5, with TRBD1 matching 8 bases. Per the germline V gene, CDR1 is LNHDA and CDR2 is SQIVND (reference sequence). Germline trimming cut 9 bases from V and 1 base from J; bases unmatched to any gene: 5. The CDR3 is 14 residues long.

This chain links TRBV29-1 with TRBJ2-1; maybe TRBD1 (9 bases). The CDR3 extends over 18 amino acids. Germline V CDR1 and CDR2: SQVTM, ANQGSEA. Between the trimmed V and J ends, which lost 2 bases and 3 bases, there was a span of 23 bases. DNA of the CDR3: TGCAGCGTTGAAAGGTTGCGGGAGGACAGGGGCTTCTACAATGAGCAGTTCTTC. It encodes CSVERLREDRGFYNEQFF.

This chain uses TRBV4-3 with TRBJ2-1; 10 nucleotides match TRBD2. This CDR3 contains 18 residues. Per germline, CDR1 LGHNA and CDR2 YSLEER. Trimming cost V 0 bases and J 8 bases; bases outside gene matches: 13. CDR3 nucleotides: TGCGCCAGCAGCCAAGACCTAACCGGGACTAGCGTCTATGATGAGCAGTTCTTC. Its protein is CASSQDLTGTSVYDEQFF.

In this sample, this clone turned up once. The J gene is TRBJ2-7, the V gene TRBV18; TRBD1 aligns across 10 bases. CDR1 and CDR2 from the germline V gene are KGHSH and LQKENI. The CDR3 covers 16 residues. Unmatched junction bases numbered 8, after V lost 3 bases and J lost 3 bases. The CDR3 reads CASSPIAGTGVYEQYF. CDR3 nucleotides: TGTGCCAGCTCACCGATTGCCGGGACAGGGGTCTACGAGCAGTACTTC. The whole variable domain, filled in from reference TRBV18 and TRBJ2-7, reads NAGVMQNPRHLVRRRGQEARLRCSPMKGHSHVYWYRQLPEEGLKFMVYLQKENIIDESGMPKERFSAEFPKEGPSILRIQQVVRGDSAAYFCASSPIAGTGVYEQYFGPGTRLTVT.

The V and J genes are TRBV2 and TRBJ1-5; no definite D call. This CDR3 region has 17 residues. CDR1 and CDR2 (germline): SNHLY, FYNNEI. V lost 1 base and J lost 0, with 13 bases in between. CDR3 loop: CASSEEAPGLSNQPQHF. CDR3 bases: TGTGCCAGCAGTGAAGAAGCCCCGGGCCTTAGCAATCAGCCCCAGCATTTT.